The 21 T cell receptor beta chains given below trace back to one sample, sequenced in a study of OX40 agonist ivuxolimab in advanced cancers. Sequenced by immunoSEQ multiplex PCR; TCRdb stores in-frame clones only, minus some. The table has fewer than 40,000 clones, around four fifths seen once. The sequencing here drew on CD4+ or CD8+ T cells sorted from blood, taken in a trial of the OX40 agonist ivuxolimab. The receptors stem from an adult with an advanced solid tumor such as melanoma, head and neck, liver or kidney cancer.

A word on this clone: This sample includes further DNA sequences coding for the same CDR3. The chain carries TRBV30 and TRBJ1-4; no firm D call. Trimming removed 1 base from V and 3 bases from J, with 3 bases in between. This CDR3 has 12 residues. The germline V gene encodes CDR1 GTSNPN and CDR2 SVGIG (reference sequence). The DNA for the CDR3 is TGTGCCTGGAGTGCCCCTAATGAAAAACTGTTTTTT. Translation: CAWSAPNEKLFF.

The chain employs TRBV6-1 and TRBJ1-3; no reliable D call. This CDR3 spans 13 amino acids. The germline V gene encodes CDR1 MNHNS and CDR2 SASEGT. Deletions cut 6 bases from V and 0 bases from J, with 6 bases between. CDR3 region: CASRQYSGNTIYF. CDR3 DNA: TGTGCCAGCAGGCAATACTCTGGAAACACCATATATTTT.

The chain uses TRBV27 and TRBJ1-2; TRBD1 aligns across 9 bases. J lost 7 bases, V lost 5 bases, and 17 bases had no gene match. Germline CDR1 is MNHEY and CDR2 is SMNVEV (reference sequence). The CDR3 is made up of 17 amino acids. CDR3 in amino acids: CASSATGGTGPFGGYTF. In DNA, the CDR3 is TGTGCCAGCAGTGCCACTGGAGGGACAGGGCCCTTTGGTGGCTACACCTTC.

V usage is TRBV18 and J usage is TRBJ1-2; tentative D call: TRBD1 (5 bases). The length of the CDR3 is 14 residues. The V and J ends lost 6 bases and 0 bases respectively, with 11 bases between them. CDR1 and CDR2 (germline): KGHSH, LQKENI. The CDR3 DNA is TGTGCCAGCTCTAAAGGGGCCGCTAACTATGGCTACACCTTC. The encoded protein is CASSKGAANYGYTF.

The chain links TRBV28 to TRBJ2-7; 8 bases are shared with TRBD2. J gave up 0 bases and V 2 bases, and 3 bases lay outside the gene matches. Per germline, CDR1 MDHEN and CDR2 SYDVKM. This CDR3 comprises 15 residues. DNA for the CDR3: TGTGCCAGCAGTTTAGCGGGAGGAGGCTCCTACGAGCAGTACTTC. It codes for CASSLAGGGSYEQYF.

This clone was counted a single time. V is TRBV10-3 and J is TRBJ1-3; the D is unclear. The germline V gene has CDR1 ENHRY and CDR2 SYGVKD. The length of the CDR3 is 15 residues. The ends were cut back, 3 bases at V and 0 bases at J, with 9 bases in the middle. The CDR3 is CAISEPRNSGNTIYF. The CDR3 DNA reads TGTGCCATCAGTGAACCACGGAACTCTGGAAACACCATATATTTT.

This chain uses TRBV6-1 with TRBJ1-5; D perhaps matches TRBD1 (6 bases). The V end lost 2 bases, the J end lost 1 base, and 12 bases lay between the germline ends. CDR1 and CDR2 from the germline V gene are MNHNS and SASEGT. The length of the CDR3 is 16 residues. CDR3 amino acids: CASSEWAGASNQPQHF. CDR3 DNA sequence: TGTGCCAGCAGTGAATGGGCAGGGGCGAGCAATCAGCCCCAGCATTTT.

This chain uses TRBV19 with TRBJ2-6, with D maybe TRBD1 (5 bases). V shed 5 bases and J shed 0 bases, with 8 bases lying between them. The CDR3 is 15 residues long. Germline V gene sequence: CDR1 LNHDA, CDR2 SQIVND (reference sequence). CDR3 coding DNA: TGTGCCAGTAGTTACCAGGGCTCTGGGGCCAACGTCCTGACTTTC. It encodes CASSYQGSGANVLTF.

This clone showed up just a few times. V and J are TRBV10-3 and TRBJ1-3; D uncertain. The CDR3 length is 14 residues. Germline values: CDR1 ENHRY, CDR2 SYGVKD. V lost 11 bases, J lost 2 bases, and 16 bases lay in between. As DNA, the CDR3 is TGTGCCGTCGGGGTAGAGCGGGCTGGAAACACCATATATTTT. Encoded protein: CAVGVERAGNTIYF.

The genes are TRBV5-8 and TRBJ2-2; D might be TRBD1 or TRBD2, each matching 6 bases. Trimming removed 4 bases at V and 1 base at J, with 11 bases between. Germline V gene data show CDR1 as SGHTS and CDR2 as YDEGEE. The CDR3 runs 15 residues. This CDR3 is CASSAGQWNTGELFF. In DNA form, the CDR3 reads TGTGCCAGCAGCGCGGGACAATGGAACACCGGGGAGCTGTTTTTT.

V and J are TRBV29-1 and TRBJ2-5, with TRBD2 matching over 10 bases. J gave up 5 bases and V 5 bases, and 2 bases lay outside the gene matches. The CDR3 is 12 amino acids. CDR1 SQVTM and CDR2 ANQGSEA come from the germline V gene. CDR3 residues: CSVSTSGETQYF. CDR3 in DNA: TGCAGCGTTTCGACTAGCGGGGAGACCCAGTACTTC.

In its sample, this clone was seen once. This rearrangement joins TRBV6-4 to TRBJ1-1; D perhaps matches TRBD1 (5 bases). The length of the CDR3 is 11 residues. Per the germline V gene, CDR1 is MRHNA and CDR2 is SNTAGT. V lost 8 bases and J lost 1, with 5 bases in between. The CDR3 coding sequence is TGTGCCAGCGGGGCGAACACTGAAGCTTTCTTT. Protein: CASGANTEAFF.

The chain has TRBV10-3 and TRBJ2-7; 7 bases are a match to TRBD2. Germline V gene sequence: CDR1 ENHRY, CDR2 SYGVKD. V was pared by 7 bases and J by 6 bases, with 6 bases of the junction left unmatched. The CDR3 totals 12 residues. CDR3: CAINSGGSEQYF. The CDR3 DNA follows: TGTGCCATCAACTCCGGGGGGAGCGAGCAGTACTTC.

The rearrangement joins TRBV19 to TRBJ2-2, with D unclear. The germline gives CDR1 LNHDA, CDR2 SQIVND (reference sequence). The CDR3 extends over 10 amino acids. V was clipped by 9 bases and J by 7 bases, with 6 bases between them. The DNA of the CDR3 is TGTGCCAGCTACTTCGGGGAGCTGTTTTTT. Encoded protein: CASYFGELFF.

J is TRBJ2-7 and V is TRBV4-1; D is uncertain. V lost 4 bases, J lost 0 bases, and 16 bases lay in between. CDR3 size: 16 residues. Germline CDR1 MGHRA, CDR2 YSYEKL. CDR3 amino acids: CASSRETEISSYEQYF. DNA for the CDR3: TGCGCCAGCAGCCGAGAGACGGAGATTAGCTCCTACGAGCAGTACTTC.

The CDR3 sequence: CATSREASTDTQYF. In nucleotides, the CDR3 is TGTGCCACCTCGAGGGAAGCTAGCACAGATACGCAGTATTTT. The chain is built from TRBV27 and TRBJ2-3, with D possibly matching TRBD2 (5 bases). The ends were cut back, 10 bases at V and 0 bases at J, with 14 bases in the middle. This CDR3 has 14 amino acids. Germline V CDR1 and CDR2: MNHEY, SMNVEV (reference sequence).

The chain couples TRBV7-6 to TRBJ2-1; D is possibly TRBD2 (6 bases). Germline CDR1 is SGHVS and CDR2 is FNYEAQ. The CDR3 loop spans 12 amino acids. Deletions cut 5 bases from V and 9 bases from J, with 11 bases between. The chain's CDR3 is CASSGGWGEQFF. CDR3 in DNA: TGTGCCAGCAGCGGGGGGTGGGGTGAGCAGTTCTTC.

This clone was picked up one time. V usage is TRBV10-3 and J usage is TRBJ1-5; D perhaps matches TRBD1 (5 bases). The CDR3 is 17 residues long. Germline assignment: CDR1 ENHRY and CDR2 SYGVKD. V lost 0 bases and J lost 2, with 14 bases in between. In nucleotides, the CDR3 is TGTGCCATCAGTGAGTCAAGGGGAGGGGAGGGCAATCAGCCCCAGCATTTT. Protein sequence: CAISESRGGEGNQPQHF.

This clone has just a few counts. This chain joins TRBV7-9 and TRBJ2-7, with 9 bases lining up with TRBD1. The ends lost 1 base at V and 2 bases at J; junction bases unmatched: 3. This CDR3 spans 15 amino acids. The germline gives CDR1 SEHNR, CDR2 FQNEAQ (reference sequence). For the CDR3, the DNA is TGTGCCAGCAGCTTAGTCGACAGGGGGGCCTACGAGCAGTACTTC. Translation: CASSLVDRGAYEQYF.

The V gene is TRBV29-1, the J gene TRBJ2-5; D is possibly TRBD2 (6 bases). The CDR3 spans 13 residues. Germline values: CDR1 SQVTM, CDR2 ANQGSEA. Between the trimmed V and J ends, which lost 4 bases and 3 bases, there was a span of 12 bases. CDR3 region: CSVARGGEETQYF. The CDR3 DNA follows: TGCAGCGTTGCAAGGGGCGGGGAAGAGACCCAGTACTTC.

The rearrangement links TRBV7-3 to TRBJ1-1, with D hard to call. Germline CDR1 and CDR2: SGHTA and FQGTGA. Trimming took 3 bases from V and 0 from J, leaving 8 bases between them. The CDR3 has 14 amino acids. CDR3: CASSFGVMNTEAFF. DNA of the CDR3: TGTGCCAGCAGCTTCGGAGTTATGAACACTGAAGCTTTCTTT.